This T cell receptor beta chain was sequenced for a study of human T cells and chemical hapten exposure. Trimming shortened V by 4 bases and J by 10 bases, and 12 bases separated the two germline ends. Germline CDR1 and CDR2: SGHDT and YYEEEE. The CDR3 totals 12 residues. Individual cDNA molecules each carried unique molecular identifiers attached by the library. One entry per CDR3 protein results from TCRdb running MiXCR on the RACE reads. The table lists 95,000 to 150,000 distinct CDR3 sequences, approximately 15% of them singletons. About this clonotype itself: Its specificity is unknown.

The study's findings and limits: No alteration of TCRs above 1 in 1000 frequency was seen with DPC sensitization.

The sample's time point: pre-sensitization, week 0. The treatment is: therapeutic diphenylcyclopropenone sensitization with weekly scalp DPC. The starting material, unfractionated whole blood, was used for total RNA extraction. This chain joins TRBV5-6 and TRBJ2-1, with D perhaps matching TRBD1 (6 bases). The sample in question was whole blood, obtained in connection with sensitization to the hapten diphenylcyclopropenone (DPC). The source of this sequence is a woman aged 18-29 years with alopecia areata. Some clones in this sample may be carry-over from other donors' samples. CDR3 residues: CASSIQGVEQFF. CDR3 DNA: TGTGCCAGCAGCATACAGGGTGTGGAGCAGTTCTTC.